The text below deals with one T cell receptor beta chain. Its antigen is as yet unknown. The data stem from a study of OX40 agonist ivuxolimab in advanced cancers. Study-wide context: Those treated in dose escalation had hepatocellular carcinoma, melanoma, renal cell cancer or head and neck cancer.

The CDR3 is made up of 14 amino acids. The V end lost 8 bases, the J end lost 0 bases, and 11 bases lay between the germline ends. In germline, CDR1 is MNHNY, CDR2 SVGAGI (reference sequence). Findings and caveats of the study: On average, CD8+ T cells had more expanded clones than CD4+. Among some nonresponders, normalized T-cell clonal expansion was also low. Antigen targets of the expanded peripheral T cells went undetermined.

This table comes from immunoSEQ multiplex PCR, and its TCRdb copy is limited to in-frame clones, with some not included. The sample carries approximately 100,000 clones, less than 95% recorded once. The V and J genes are TRBV6-6 and TRBJ2-1; tentatively, D is TRBD1 (6 bases). The input for sequencing was CD4+ or CD8+ T cells sorted from blood, taken in a trial of the OX40 agonist ivuxolimab. The clonotype originates from an adult with an advanced solid tumor such as melanoma, head and neck, liver or kidney cancer. The CDR3 sequence: CASFTGFSYNEQFF. As DNA, the CDR3 is TGTGCCAGCTTTACAGGGTTCTCCTACAATGAGCAGTTCTTC.